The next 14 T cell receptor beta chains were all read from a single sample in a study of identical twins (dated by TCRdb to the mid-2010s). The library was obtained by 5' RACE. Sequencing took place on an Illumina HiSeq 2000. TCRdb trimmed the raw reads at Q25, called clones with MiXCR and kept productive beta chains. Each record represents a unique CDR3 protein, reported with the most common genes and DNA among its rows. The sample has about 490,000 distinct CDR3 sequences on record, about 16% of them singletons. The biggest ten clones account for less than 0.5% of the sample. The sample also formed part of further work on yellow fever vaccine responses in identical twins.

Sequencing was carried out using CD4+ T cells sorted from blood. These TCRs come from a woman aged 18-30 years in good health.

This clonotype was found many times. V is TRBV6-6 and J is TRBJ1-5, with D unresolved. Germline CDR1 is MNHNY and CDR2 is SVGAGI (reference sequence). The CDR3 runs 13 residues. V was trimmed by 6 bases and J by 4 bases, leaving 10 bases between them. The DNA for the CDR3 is TGTGCCAGCAGAAGACTCGAAAATCAGCCCCAGCATTTT. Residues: CASRRLENQPQHF.

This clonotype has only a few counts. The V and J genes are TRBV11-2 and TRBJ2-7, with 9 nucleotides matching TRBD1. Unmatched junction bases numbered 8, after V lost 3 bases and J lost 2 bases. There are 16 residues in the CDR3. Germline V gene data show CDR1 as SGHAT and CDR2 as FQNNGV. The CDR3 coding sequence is TGTGCCAGCAGCTTGCGGTGGACAGGGGCCACCTACGAGCAGTACTTC. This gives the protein CASSLRWTGATYEQYF.

CDR3 coding DNA: TGCAGCGAATCCGTCCTCGATACGCAGTATTTT. It codes for CSESVLDTQYF. The chain joins TRBV20-1 to TRBJ2-3; D call uncertain. CDR1 and CDR2 from the germline V gene are DFQATT and SNEGSKA (reference sequence). The CDR3 sequence is 11 residues long.

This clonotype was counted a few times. CDR3: CASSLAGASRSDTQYF. The CDR3 nucleotides are TGTGCCAGCAGCTTAGCGGGAGCAAGTAGGTCAGATACGCAGTATTTT. The gene calls are TRBV7-2 and TRBJ2-3; D is perhaps TRBD2 (5 bases). The CDR3 extends over 16 amino acids. Germline CDR1 and CDR2: SGHTA and FQGNSA. V was shortened by 0 bases and J by 4 bases, with 14 bases between the two germline ends.

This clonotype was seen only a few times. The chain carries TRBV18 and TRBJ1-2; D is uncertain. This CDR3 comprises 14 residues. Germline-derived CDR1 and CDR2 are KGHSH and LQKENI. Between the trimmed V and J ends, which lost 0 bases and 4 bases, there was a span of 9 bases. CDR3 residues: CASSPPDGLYGYTF. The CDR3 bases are TGTGCCAGCTCACCACCGGACGGCCTCTATGGCTACACCTTC.

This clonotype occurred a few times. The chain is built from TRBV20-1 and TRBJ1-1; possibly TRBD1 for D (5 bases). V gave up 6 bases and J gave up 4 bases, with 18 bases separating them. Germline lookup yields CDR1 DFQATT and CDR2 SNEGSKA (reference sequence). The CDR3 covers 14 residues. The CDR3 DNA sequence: TGCAGTGCCCGGGGACGATGGAGAACCACTGAAGCTTTCTTT. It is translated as CSARGRWRTTEAFF.

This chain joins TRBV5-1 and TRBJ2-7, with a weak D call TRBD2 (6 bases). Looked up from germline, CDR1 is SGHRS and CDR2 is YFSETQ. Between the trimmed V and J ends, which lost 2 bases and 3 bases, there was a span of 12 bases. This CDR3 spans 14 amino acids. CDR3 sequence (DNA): TGCGCCAGCAGCTTAGTGGGAGGATTCTACGAGCAGTACTTC. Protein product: CASSLVGGFYEQYF. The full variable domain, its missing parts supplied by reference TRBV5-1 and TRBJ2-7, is KAGVTQTPRYLIKTRGQQVTLSCSPISGHRSVSWYQQTPGQGLQFLFEYFSETQRNKGNFPGRFSGRQFSNSRSEMNVSTLELGDSALYLCASSLVGGFYEQYFGPGTRLTVT.

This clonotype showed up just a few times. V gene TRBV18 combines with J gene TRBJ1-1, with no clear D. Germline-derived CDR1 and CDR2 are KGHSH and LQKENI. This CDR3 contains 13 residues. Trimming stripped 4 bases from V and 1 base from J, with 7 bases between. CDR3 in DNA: TGTGCCAGCTCACGCGGACGGAACACTGAAGCTTTCTTT. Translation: CASSRGRNTEAFF.

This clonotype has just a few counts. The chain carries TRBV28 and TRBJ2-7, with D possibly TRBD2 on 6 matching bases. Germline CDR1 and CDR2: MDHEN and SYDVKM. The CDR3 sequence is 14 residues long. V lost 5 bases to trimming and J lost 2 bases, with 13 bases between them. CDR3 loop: CASSPPGLAYEQYV. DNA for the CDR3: TGTGCCAGCAGTCCCCCGGGACTTGCCTACGAGCAGTACGTC.

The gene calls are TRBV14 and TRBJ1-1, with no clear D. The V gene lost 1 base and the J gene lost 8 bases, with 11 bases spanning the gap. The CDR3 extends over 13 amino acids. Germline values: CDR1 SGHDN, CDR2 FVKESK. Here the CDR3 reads CASSQGQFLEAFF. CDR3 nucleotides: TGTGCCAGCAGCCAAGGCCAGTTCTTGGAAGCTTTCTTT. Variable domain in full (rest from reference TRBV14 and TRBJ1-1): EAGVTQFPSHSVIEKGQTVTLRCDPISGHDNLYWYRRVMGKEIKFLLHFVKESKQDESGMPNNRFLAERTGGTYSTLKVQPAELEDSGVYFCASSQGQFLEAFFGQGTRLTVV.

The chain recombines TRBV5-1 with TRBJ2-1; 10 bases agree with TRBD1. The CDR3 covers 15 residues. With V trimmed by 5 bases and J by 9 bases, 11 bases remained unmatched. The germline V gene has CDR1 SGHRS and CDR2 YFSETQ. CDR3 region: CASRHRDRGSIEQFF. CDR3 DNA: TGCGCCAGCAGGCACCGGGACAGGGGATCTATTGAGCAGTTCTTC. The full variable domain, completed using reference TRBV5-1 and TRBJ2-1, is KAGVTQTPRYLIKTRGQQVTLSCSPISGHRSVSWYQQTPGQGLQFLFEYFSETQRNKGNFPGRFSGRQFSNSRSEMNVSTLELGDSALYLCASRHRDRGSIEQFFGPGTRLTVL.

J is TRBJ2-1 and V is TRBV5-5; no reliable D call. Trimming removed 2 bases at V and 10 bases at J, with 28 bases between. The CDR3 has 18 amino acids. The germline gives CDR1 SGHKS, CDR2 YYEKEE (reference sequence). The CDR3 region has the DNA TGTGCCAGCAGCTTTGCCATAGGAAAACTTCCTCGGCCCGGCGAGCAGTTCTTC. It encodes CASSFAIGKLPRPGEQFF.

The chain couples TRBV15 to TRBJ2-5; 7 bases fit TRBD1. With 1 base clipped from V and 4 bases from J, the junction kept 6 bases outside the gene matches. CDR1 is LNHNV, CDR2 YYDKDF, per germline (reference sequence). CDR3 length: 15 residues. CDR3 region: CATSRGPGTVETQYF. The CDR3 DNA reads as TGTGCCACCAGCAGAGGCCCCGGGACAGTAGAGACCCAGTACTTC.

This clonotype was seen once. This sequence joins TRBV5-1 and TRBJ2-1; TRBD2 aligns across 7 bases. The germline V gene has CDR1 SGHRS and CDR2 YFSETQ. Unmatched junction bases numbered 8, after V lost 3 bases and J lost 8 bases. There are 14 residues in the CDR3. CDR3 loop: CASSSRGVGDEQFF. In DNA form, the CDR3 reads TGCGCCAGCAGCTCTCGGGGGGTAGGCGATGAGCAGTTCTTC.